This T cell receptor (beta chain) stems from a study of blood T cell repertoires in COVID-19. Overall study context: Samples taken during acute and convalescent COVID-19 were collected in the United States, Italy and Spain. Nucleic acid was either cDNA or gDNA, and it came from T cells, B-cell-depleted T cells, or PBMCs.

The CDR3 extends over 12 amino acids. V gave up 4 bases and J gave up 4 bases; unmatched junction bases: 3. The germline V gene encodes CDR1 SQVTM and CDR2 ANQGSEA. The authors' processing: By means of reference gene primer amplification, nucleated cell counts were estimated. Clones were sequenced by immunoSEQ multiplex PCR, and TCRdb holds only the in-frame ones, with some missing. V, J and clone size reflect that table, while D and trimming were determined from the DNA. Of about 250,000 clones listed, approximately 79% were seen once; the top ten hold 4% to 6%. The sequenced sample was peripheral blood. The clonotype comes from a woman older than 75 with active or convalescent COVID-19. The chain links TRBV29-1 to TRBJ2-5; 7 nucleotides align to TRBD1. CDR3 in DNA: TGCAGCGTTGGAGGGGGCGCAGAGACCCAGTACTTC. This codes for CSVGGGAETQYF.